The 9 T cell receptor beta chains below all came from one sample that was sequenced in a study of response to subunit inactivated influenza vaccine. TCRdb analysed the RT-PCR reads with MiXCR anew, one entry per CDR3 protein. The table shows more than 450,000 distinct CDR3 sequences, with around 10% occurring only once. The same data also went into a second study, on T cells expressing NK-cell markers. That work adds: For TCR beta, cDNA was produced by 5'RACE template switching with UMIs.

Sequencing was performed on PBMCs from blood, taken on the day of vaccination. Receptors originate from a man aged 50 to 59 who received an inactivated influenza vaccine.

This clonotype turned up a few times. The chain joins TRBV28 to TRBJ2-1; 10 bases align to TRBD2. This CDR3 contains 14 residues. CDR1 and CDR2 (germline): MDHEN, SYDVKM. The CDR3 loop is CAISLAGLYNEQFF. In DNA form, the CDR3 reads TGTGCTATTTCACTAGCGGGACTCTACAATGAGCAGTTCTTC.

The table lists this clonotype with many counts. The chain combines TRBV28 with TRBJ2-7; D unresolved. Trimming pared 10 bases from V and 0 bases from J, leaving 13 bases between. Germline loops: CDR1 MDHEN, CDR2 SYDVKM. The length of the CDR3 is 13 residues. CDR3 region: CATLQSSSYEQYF. DNA of the CDR3: TGTGCCACCCTCCAGTCGAGCTCCTACGAGCAGTACTTC. Supplemented by reference TRBV28 and TRBJ2-7, the full variable domain reads DVKVTQSSRYLVKRTGEKVFLECVQDMDHENMFWYRQDPGLGLRLIYFSYDVKMKEKGDIPEGYSVSREKKERFSLILESASTNQTSMYLCATLQSSSYEQYFGPGTRLTVT.

This clonotype was seen a few times. The chain recombines TRBV29-1 with TRBJ2-5, with D perhaps matching TRBD2 (6 bases). The CDR3 spans 13 residues. Germline CDR1 and CDR2: SQVTM and ANQGSEA. Trimming left V 4 bases short and J 6 bases short, with 15 bases between. The CDR3 DNA follows: TGCAGCGTTGGTTTAGGACTACGAAAGACCCAGTACTTC. Translating it yields CSVGLGLRKTQYF.

V gene TRBV15 combines with J gene TRBJ2-5; no clear D. V was trimmed by 1 base and J by 3 bases, leaving 12 bases between them. The CDR3 totals 15 residues. Germline V gene data show CDR1 as LNHNV and CDR2 as YYDKDF (reference sequence). For the CDR3, the DNA is TGTGCCACCAGCAGAGCTCTGCGCGGTGAAGAGACCCAGTACTTC. Protein: CATSRALRGEETQYF.

V usage is TRBV3-1 and J usage is TRBJ2-7; tentative D call: TRBD2 (5 bases). The V gene lost 1 base and the J gene lost 4 bases, with 26 bases spanning the gap. This CDR3 comprises 19 residues. Germline CDR1 is LGHDT and CDR2 is YNNKEL (reference sequence). CDR3 bases: TGTGCCAGCAGCCAAGTAGGGTCTAGCAGAAATCGAAACCCGTACGAGCAGTACTTC. It specifies CASSQVGSSRNRNPYEQYF.

The table lists this clonotype with many counts. The V gene is TRBV7-2, the J gene TRBJ2-1, with 7 bases matching TRBD2. V lost 6 bases, J lost 5 bases, and 10 bases stayed unmatched. This CDR3 is 15 amino acids long. The germline gives CDR1 SGHTA, CDR2 FQGNSA. CDR3 residues: CASSTAGVAHNEQFF. The CDR3 DNA is TGTGCCAGCAGTACCGCGGGGGTAGCCCACAATGAGCAGTTCTTC. Together with reference TRBV7-2 and TRBJ2-1, the CDR3 gives the full variable domain: GAGVSQSPSNKVTEKGKDVELRCDPISGHTALYWYRQSLGQGLEFLIYFQGNSAPDKSGLPSDRFSAERTGGSVSTLTIQRTQQEDSAVYLCASSTAGVAHNEQFFGPGTRLTVL.

CDR3 loop: CSVVLPKDGYTF. In DNA, the CDR3 is TGCAGCGTTGTACTGCCAAAGGATGGCTACACCTTC. This chain uses TRBV29-1 with TRBJ1-2; D not resolved. Looked up from germline, CDR1 is SQVTM and CDR2 is ANQGSEA. V was pared by 4 bases and J by 6 bases, with 12 bases between. This CDR3 region has 12 residues.

This chain connects TRBV7-2 to TRBJ2-7; possibly TRBD1 or TRBD2 for D (5 bases each). Trimming took 3 bases from V and 6 from J, leaving 15 bases between them. The germline gives CDR1 SGHTA, CDR2 FQGNSA. The CDR3 has 14 residues. The CDR3: CASSFPTRDAEQYF. DNA of the CDR3: TGTGCCAGCAGCTTCCCCACTCGGGACGCCGAGCAGTACTTC.

This clonotype was counted a few times. This chain uses TRBV29-1 with TRBJ1-6; D unresolved. The V and J ends lost 7 bases and 7 bases respectively, with 14 bases between them. Germline CDR1 and CDR2: SQVTM and ANQGSEA. The CDR3 runs to 13 residues. CDR3 nucleotide sequence: TGCAGCGCCACGGGAGGGCCCAATTCACCCCTCCACTTT. Protein: CSATGGPNSPLHF. Using reference TRBV29-1 and TRBJ1-6 for the parts outside the CDR3, the full variable domain is SAVISQKPSRDICQRGTSLTIQCQVDSQVTMMFWYRQQPGQSLTLIATANQGSEATYESGFVIDKFPISRPNLTFSTLTVSNMSPEDSSIYLCSATGGPNSPLHFGNGTRLTVT.